This TCR beta chain was captured by sequencing in a study of human T cells and chemical hapten exposure. Overall study context: Once 0.01% DPC had been applied to the upper back by patch test, readings were taken at 6 days. Study results and caveats: There was no change with DPC sensitization in TCRs above 1 in 1000 frequency.

This clonotype was counted a few times. As yet, its antigen is unknown. The time point was: pre-sensitization, week 0. Stated treatment: therapeutic diphenylcyclopropenone sensitization with weekly scalp DPC. Donation of samples came from alopecia patients who were 18 to 70 years old and suitable for DPC. CDR3 length: 15 residues. V was trimmed by 0 bases and J by 0 bases, leaving 6 bases between them. CDR1 is SGHVS, CDR2 FNYEAQ, per germline. MiXCR was run by TCRdb on the RACE reads, yielding one entry per CDR3 protein. The sample has about 110,000 distinct CDR3 sequences, more than 10% seen once; the top ten hold over 1.5%.

The chain joins TRBV7-6 to TRBJ1-3; D is undetermined. This receptor was taken from a woman aged 50 to 60 with alopecia areata. Some clones in this sample may be carry-over from other donors' samples. The material was whole blood, obtained in connection with sensitization to the hapten diphenylcyclopropenone (DPC). The CDR3 coding sequence is TGTGCCAGCAGCTTAGCGCGGAGCTCTGGAAACACCATATATTTT. Translating it yields CASSLARSSGNTIYF.